This T cell receptor (beta chain) comes out of a study of T cell changes during pregnancy in multiple sclerosis. Germline V gene lookup returns CDR1 MRHNA and CDR2 SNTAGT. The length of the CDR3 is 14 residues. V was clipped by 5 bases and J by 0 bases, with 9 bases between them. The assay was immunoSEQ multiplex PCR, and TCRdb's table has in-frame clones only and misses some. Of about 32,000 clones in the sample, roughly nine tenths were seen once. This specimen was CD8+ T cells from peripheral blood mononuclear cells, taken in the first trimester of pregnancy. This clonotype was sampled from a female donor with multiple sclerosis, enrolled in a pregnancy study. The chain employs TRBV6-4 and TRBJ2-3; weak D call: TRBD2 (5 bases). Here the CDR3 DNA reads TGTGCCAGCAGTACGGAGGCAAGCACAGATACGCAGTATTTT. Amino acids: CASSTEASTDTQYF.